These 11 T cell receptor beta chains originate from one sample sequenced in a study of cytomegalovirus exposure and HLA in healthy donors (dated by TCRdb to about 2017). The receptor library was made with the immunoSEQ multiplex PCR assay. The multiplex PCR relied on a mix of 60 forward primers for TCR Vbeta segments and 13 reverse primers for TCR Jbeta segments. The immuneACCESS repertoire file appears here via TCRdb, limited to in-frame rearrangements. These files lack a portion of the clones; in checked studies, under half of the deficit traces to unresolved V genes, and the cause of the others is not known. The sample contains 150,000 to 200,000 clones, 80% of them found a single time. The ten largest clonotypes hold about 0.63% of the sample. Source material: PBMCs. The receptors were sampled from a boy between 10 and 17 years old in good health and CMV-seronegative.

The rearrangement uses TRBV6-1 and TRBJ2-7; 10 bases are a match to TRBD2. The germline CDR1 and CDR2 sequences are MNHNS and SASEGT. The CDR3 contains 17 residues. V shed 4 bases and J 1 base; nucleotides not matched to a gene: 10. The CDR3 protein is CASSVISGTSVSYEQYF. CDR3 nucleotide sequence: TGTGCCAGCAGTGTCATATCCGGGACTAGCGTATCCTACGAGCAGTACTTC.

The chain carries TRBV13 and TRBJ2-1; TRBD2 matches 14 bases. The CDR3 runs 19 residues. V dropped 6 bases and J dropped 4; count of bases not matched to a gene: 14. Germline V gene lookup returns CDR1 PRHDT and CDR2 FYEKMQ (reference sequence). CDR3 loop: CASSGLPGLAGEIYNEQFF. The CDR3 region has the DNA TGTGCCAGCAGTGGACTTCCGGGACTAGCGGGAGAGATTTACAATGAGCAGTTCTTC. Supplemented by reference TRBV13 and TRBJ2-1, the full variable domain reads AAGVIQSPRHLIKEKRETATLKCYPIPRHDTVYWYQQGPGQDPQFLISFYEKMQSDKGSIPDRFSAQQFSDYHSELNMSSLELGDSALYFCASSGLPGLAGEIYNEQFFGPGTRLTVL.

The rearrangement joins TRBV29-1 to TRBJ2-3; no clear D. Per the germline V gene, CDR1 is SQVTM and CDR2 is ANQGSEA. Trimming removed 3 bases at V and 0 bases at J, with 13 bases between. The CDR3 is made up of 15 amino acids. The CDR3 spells CSVDVAAISTDTQYF. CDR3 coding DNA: TGCAGCGTTGACGTTGCAGCGATTAGCACAGATACGCAGTATTTT.

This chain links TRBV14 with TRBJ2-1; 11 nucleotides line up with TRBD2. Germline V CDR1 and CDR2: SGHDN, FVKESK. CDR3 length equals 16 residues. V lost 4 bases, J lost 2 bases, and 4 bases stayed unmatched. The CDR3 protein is CASSPLAGGPYNEQFF. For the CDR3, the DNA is TGTGCCAGCAGCCCGTTAGCGGGAGGGCCCTACAATGAGCAGTTCTTC.

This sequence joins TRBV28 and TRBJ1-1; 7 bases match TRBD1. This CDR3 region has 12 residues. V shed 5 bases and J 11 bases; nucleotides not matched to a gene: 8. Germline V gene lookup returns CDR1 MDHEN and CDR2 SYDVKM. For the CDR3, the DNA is TGTGCCAGCAGTCCCCCCGCACAGGGGGCTTTCTTT. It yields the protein CASSPPAQGAFF.

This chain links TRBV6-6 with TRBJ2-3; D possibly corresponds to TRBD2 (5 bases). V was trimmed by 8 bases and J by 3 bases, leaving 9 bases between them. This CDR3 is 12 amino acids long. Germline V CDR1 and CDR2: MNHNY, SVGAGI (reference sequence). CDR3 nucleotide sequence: TGTGCCAGCTGGCGCGGGACAGATACGCAGTATTTT. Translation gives CASWRGTDTQYF.

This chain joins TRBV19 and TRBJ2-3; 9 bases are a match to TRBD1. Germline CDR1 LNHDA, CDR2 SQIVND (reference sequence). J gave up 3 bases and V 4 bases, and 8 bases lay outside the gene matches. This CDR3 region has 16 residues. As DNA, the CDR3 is TGTGCCAGTAGTACTCCGGACAGGGGATGGACAGATACGCAGTATTTT. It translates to CASSTPDRGWTDTQYF.

Here the CDR3 reads CASSLLTGEIFHGYTF. CDR3 DNA sequence: TGCGCCAGCAGCCTACTGACAGGGGAAATTTTTCATGGCTACACCTTC. The chain joins TRBV5-1 to TRBJ1-2, with 8 bases fitting TRBD1. The germline gives CDR1 SGHRS, CDR2 YFSETQ. J gave up 6 bases and V 4 bases, and 14 bases lay outside the gene matches. CDR3 length equals 16 residues.

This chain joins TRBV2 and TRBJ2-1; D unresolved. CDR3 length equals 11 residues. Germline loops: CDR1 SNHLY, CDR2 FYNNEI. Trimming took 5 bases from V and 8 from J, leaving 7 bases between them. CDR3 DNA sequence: TGTGCCAGCAGTATATCCCATGAGCAGTTCTTC. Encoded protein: CASSISHEQFF. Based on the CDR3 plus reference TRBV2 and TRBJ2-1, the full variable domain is EPEVTQTPSHQVTQMGQEVILRCVPISNHLYFYWYRQILGQKVEFLVSFYNNEISEKSEIFDDQFSVERPDGSNFTLKIRSTKLEDSAMYFCASSISHEQFFGPGTRLTVL.

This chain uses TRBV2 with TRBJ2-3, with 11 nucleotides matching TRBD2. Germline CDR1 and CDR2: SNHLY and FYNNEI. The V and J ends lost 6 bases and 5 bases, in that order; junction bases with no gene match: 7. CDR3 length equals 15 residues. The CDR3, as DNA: TGTGCCAGCAGGAGTAGCGGGGGGGCCGGAGATACGCAGTATTTT. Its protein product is CASRSSGGAGDTQYF.

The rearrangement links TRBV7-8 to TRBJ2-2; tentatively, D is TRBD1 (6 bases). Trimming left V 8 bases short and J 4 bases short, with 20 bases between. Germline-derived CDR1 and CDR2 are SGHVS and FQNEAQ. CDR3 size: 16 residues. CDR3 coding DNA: TGTGCCAGCGCTTTTGTGCAGGGGTATAGCACCGGGGAGCTGTTTTTT. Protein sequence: CASAFVQGYSTGELFF.